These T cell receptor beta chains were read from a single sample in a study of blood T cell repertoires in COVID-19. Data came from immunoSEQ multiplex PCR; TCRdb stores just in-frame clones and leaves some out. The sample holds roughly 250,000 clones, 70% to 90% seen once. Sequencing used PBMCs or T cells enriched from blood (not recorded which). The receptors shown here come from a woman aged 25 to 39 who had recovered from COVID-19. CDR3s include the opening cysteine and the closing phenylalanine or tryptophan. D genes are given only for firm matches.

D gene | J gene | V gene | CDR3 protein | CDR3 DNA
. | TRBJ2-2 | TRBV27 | CASRDMWMNTGELFF | TGTGCCAGCAGAGACATGTGGATGAACACCGGGGAGCTGTTTTTT
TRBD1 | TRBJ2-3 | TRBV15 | CATSRGDRSTDTQYF | TGTGCCACCAGCAGAGGGGACAGGAGCACAGATACGCAGTATTTT
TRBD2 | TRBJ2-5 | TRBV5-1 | CASSATPGLAGVKETQYF | TGCGCCAGCAGCGCGACCCCGGGACTAGCGGGTGTGAAAGAGACCCAGTACTTC
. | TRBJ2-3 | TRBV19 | CASSMRAGRLADTQYF | TGTGCCAGTAGTATGAGGGCAGGCCGACTCGCGGATACGCAGTATTTT
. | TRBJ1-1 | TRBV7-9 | CASSLSEFRVKNTEAFF | TGTGCCAGCAGTTTAAGCGAATTCAGGGTAAAGAACACTGAAGCTTTCTTT
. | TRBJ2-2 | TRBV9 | CASSVRRGVDTGELFF | TGTGCCAGCAGCGTCCGACGGGGTGTGGACACCGGGGAGCTGTTTTTT
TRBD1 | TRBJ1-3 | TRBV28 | CASRQGQGGNTIYF | TGTGCCAGCAGGCAAGGACAGGGGGGAAACACCATATATTTT
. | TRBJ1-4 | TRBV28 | CASTRWGRNEKLFF | TGTGCCAGCACCCGTTGGGGCAGAAATGAAAAACTGTTTTTT
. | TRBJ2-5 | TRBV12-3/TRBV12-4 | CASSEGTLETQYF | TGTGCCAGCAGCGAAGGGACACTAGAGACCCAGTACTTC
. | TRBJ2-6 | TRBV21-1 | CASSLIPGAGGRPGANVLTF | TGTGCCAGCAGCCTCATCCCCGGGGCGGGAGGAAGACCTGGGGCCAACGTCCTGACTTTC
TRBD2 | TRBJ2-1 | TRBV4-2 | CASSQAGAGAYNEQFF | TGTGCCAGCAGCCAAGCGGGAGCGGGAGCCTACAATGAGCAGTTCTTC
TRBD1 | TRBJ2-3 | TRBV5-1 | CASSLWQGDTDTQYF | TGCGCCAGCAGCTTGTGGCAGGGGGACACAGATACGCAGTATTTT
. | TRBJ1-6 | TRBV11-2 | CASSLDGGKGSPLHF | TGTGCCAGCAGCTTAGACGGGGGGAAGGGTTCACCCCTCCACTTT
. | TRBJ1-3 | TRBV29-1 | CSVDTGRGNTIYF | TGCAGCGTTGACACAGGGCGCGGAAACACCATATATTTT
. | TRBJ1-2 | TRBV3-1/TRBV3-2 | CASSSSNCLLCGYTF | TGTGCCAGCAGCTCCTCAAACTGTCTCCTATGTGGCTACACCTTC
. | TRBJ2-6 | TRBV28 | CASSLGQTSSGANVLTF | TGTGCCAGCAGCTTAGGACAGACGAGCTCTGGGGCCAACGTCCTGACTTTC
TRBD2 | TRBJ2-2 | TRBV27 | CASSLRTSGGTAGLFF | TGTGCCAGCAGTTTAAGGACTAGCGGGGGGACTGCTGGGCTGTTTTTT
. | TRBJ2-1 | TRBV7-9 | CASSPRVAGLYNEQFF | TGTGCCAGCAGCCCCCGAGTGGCGGGATTGTACAATGAGCAGTTCTTC
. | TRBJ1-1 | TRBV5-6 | CASSLSQGWTEAFF | TGTGCCAGCAGCTTGAGTCAGGGTTGGACTGAAGCTTTCTTT
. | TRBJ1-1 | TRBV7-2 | CASSPLGGRTEAFF | TGTGCCAGCAGCCCGTTGGGGGGAAGGACTGAAGCTTTCTTT
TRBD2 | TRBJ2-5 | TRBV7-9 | CATSGLGLRETQYF | TGTGCCACCTCAGGACTAGGTTTAAGGGAGACCCAGTACTTC
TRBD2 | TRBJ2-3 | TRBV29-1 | CSVPGLAGEESTDTQYF | TGCAGCGTTCCTGGACTAGCGGGAGAGGAAAGCACAGATACGCAGTATTTT
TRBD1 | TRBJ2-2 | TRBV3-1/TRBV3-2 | CASSQDLFTIRGGQPPGELFF | TGTGCCAGCAGCCAAGATCTCTTCACGATACGAGGGGGCCAGCCGCCCGGGGAGCTGTTTTTT
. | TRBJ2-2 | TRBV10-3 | CAITEVLNLRAGTGELFF | TGTGCCATCACCGAAGTCTTAAACTTGAGGGCGGGCACCGGGGAGCTGTTTTTT
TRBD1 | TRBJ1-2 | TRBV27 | CASSLSGQVYGYTF | TGTGCCAGCAGTTTATCAGGACAGGTATATGGCTACACCTTC
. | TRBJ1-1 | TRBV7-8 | CASSLDPWRAREAFF | TGTGCCAGCAGCTTAGACCCCTGGAGGGCTCGAGAAGCTTTCTTT